This entry describes one T cell receptor beta chain. Generated by immunoSEQ multiplex PCR, the TCRdb table keeps only in-frame clones and is missing some. The sample lists some 520,000 clones, nearly 90% occurring once. The sample belongs to a study of blood T cell repertoires in COVID-19. CDR3 length: 13 amino acids. V dropped 4 bases and J dropped 7; count of bases not matched to a gene: 5. Germline-derived CDR1 and CDR2 are SGHDT and YYEEEE. The sequence came from a man between 18 and 29 years old with COVID-19, enrolled during active disease. This rearrangement joins TRBV5-6 to TRBJ2-1; 7 bases map to TRBD2. Specimen: peripheral blood. In nucleotides, the CDR3 is TGTGCCAGCAGCGGGCCCGGGAGGAATGAGCAGTTCTTC. Encoded protein: CASSGPGRNEQFF.